These T cell receptor beta chains were read from a single sample in a study of OX40 agonist ivuxolimab in advanced cancers. The table came from immunoSEQ multiplex PCR; TCRdb's copy has only in-frame clones and leaves some out. The table includes over 20,000 clones, approximately 84% detected once. Sequenced here: CD4+ or CD8+ T cells sorted from blood, sampled in a trial of the OX40 agonist ivuxolimab. These receptors originate from an adult with an advanced solid tumor such as melanoma, head and neck, liver or kidney cancer. CDR3s include the opening cysteine and the closing phenylalanine or tryptophan. The D gene is left open where the match is weak. The size entry is marked missing in some rows and otherwise reads once, few, many or a size class.

j_gene	abundance	d_gene	v_gene	CDR3aa	CDR3nt
TRBJ2-7	few	.	TRBV7-8	CASSIDWGYEQYF	TGTGCCAGCAGCATAGACTGGGGCTACGAGCAGTACTTC
TRBJ2-2	once	.	TRBV9	CASSVNPTSFKAVTGELFF	TGTGCCAGCAGCGTTAACCCTACTAGTTTCAAAGCTGTCACCGGGGAGCTGTTTTTT
TRBJ2-3	.	.	TRBV2	CASSDQRSSTDTQYF	TGTGCCAGCAGTGATCAGCGTTCTAGCACAGATACGCAGTATTTT
TRBJ2-7	.	TRBD2	TRBV19	CASSATSGDYEQYF	TGTGCCAGTAGTGCGACTAGCGGGGACTACGAGCAGTACTTC
TRBJ2-1	.	TRBD1	TRBV7-3	CASSPIDRANEQFF	TGTGCCAGCAGCCCTATTGACAGGGCCAATGAGCAGTTCTTC
TRBJ1-5	.	.	TRBV15	CATSRGTGDSNQPQHF	TGTGCCACCAGCAGAGGGACGGGAGATAGCAATCAGCCCCAGCATTTT
TRBJ2-7	.	TRBD1	TRBV6-5	CASSYWGQGFDEQYF	TGTGCCAGCAGTTACTGGGGACAGGGGTTTGACGAGCAGTACTTC
TRBJ1-1	.	.	TRBV7-9	CASSLLMKNTEAFF	TGTGCCAGCAGCTTACTTATGAAGAACACTGAAGCTTTCTTT
TRBJ2-2	.	.	TRBV15	CATSREFAGSTGELFF	TGTGCCACCAGCAGAGAGTTTGCAGGGAGCACCGGGGAGCTGTTTTTT
TRBJ2-5	.	TRBD1	TRBV5-1	CASSAGQGEETQYF	TGCGCCAGCAGCGCGGGACAGGGTGAAGAGACCCAGTACTTC
TRBJ2-2	once	.	TRBV15	CATSREIGDTGELFF	TGTGCCACCAGCAGAGAAATCGGGGACACCGGGGAGCTGTTTTTT
TRBJ2-3	.	.	TRBV29-1	CSVEEFGASVTDTQYF	TGCAGCGTTGAAGAGTTCGGGGCTAGCGTCACAGATACGCAGTATTTT
TRBJ2-7	.	.	TRBV7-8	CASSFYLGGVYDEQYF	TGTGCCAGCAGCTTTTATCTCGGAGGGGTGTACGACGAGCAGTACTTC